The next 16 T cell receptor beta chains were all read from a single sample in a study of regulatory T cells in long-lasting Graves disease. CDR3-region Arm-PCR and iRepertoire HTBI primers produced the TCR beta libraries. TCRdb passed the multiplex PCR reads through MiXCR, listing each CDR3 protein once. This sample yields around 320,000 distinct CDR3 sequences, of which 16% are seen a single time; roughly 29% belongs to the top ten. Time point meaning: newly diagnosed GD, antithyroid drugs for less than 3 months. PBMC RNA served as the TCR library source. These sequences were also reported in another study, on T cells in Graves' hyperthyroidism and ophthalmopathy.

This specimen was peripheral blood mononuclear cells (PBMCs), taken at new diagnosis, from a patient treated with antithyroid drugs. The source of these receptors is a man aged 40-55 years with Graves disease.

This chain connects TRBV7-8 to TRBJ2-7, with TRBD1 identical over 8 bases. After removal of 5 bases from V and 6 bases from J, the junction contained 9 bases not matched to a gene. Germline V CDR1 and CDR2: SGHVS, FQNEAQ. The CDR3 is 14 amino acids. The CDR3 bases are TGTGCCAGCAGCCTCCGGACAGGGCGGTGCGAGCAGTACTTC. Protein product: CASSLRTGRCEQYF.

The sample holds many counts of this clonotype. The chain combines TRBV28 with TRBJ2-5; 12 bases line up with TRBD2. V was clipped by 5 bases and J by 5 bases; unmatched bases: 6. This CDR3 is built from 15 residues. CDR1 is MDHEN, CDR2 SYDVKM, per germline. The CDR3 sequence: CASSLAGGRAETQYF. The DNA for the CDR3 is TGTGCCAGCAGTCTAGCGGGGGGGCGGGCGGAGACCCAGTACTTC.

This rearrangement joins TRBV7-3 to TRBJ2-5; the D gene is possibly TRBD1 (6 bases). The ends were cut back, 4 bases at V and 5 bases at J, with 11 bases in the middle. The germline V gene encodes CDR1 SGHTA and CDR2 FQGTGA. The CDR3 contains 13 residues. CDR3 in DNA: TGTGCCAGCAGCTCAACAGGGCGCGAGACCCAGTACTTC. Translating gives CASSSTGRETQYF.

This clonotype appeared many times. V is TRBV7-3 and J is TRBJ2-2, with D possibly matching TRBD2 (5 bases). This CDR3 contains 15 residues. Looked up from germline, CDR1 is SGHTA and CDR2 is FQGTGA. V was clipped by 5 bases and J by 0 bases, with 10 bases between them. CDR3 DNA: TGTGCCAGCAGCACCGGGATCGCGAACACCGGGGAGCTGTTTTTT. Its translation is CASSTGIANTGELFF.

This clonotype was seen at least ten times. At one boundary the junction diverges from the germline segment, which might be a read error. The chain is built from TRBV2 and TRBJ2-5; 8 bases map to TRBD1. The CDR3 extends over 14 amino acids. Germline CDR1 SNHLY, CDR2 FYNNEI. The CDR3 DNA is TGTGCCAGCAGCGAAGACAGGGGTCAAGAGACCCAGTACTTC. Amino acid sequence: CASSEDRGQETQYF.

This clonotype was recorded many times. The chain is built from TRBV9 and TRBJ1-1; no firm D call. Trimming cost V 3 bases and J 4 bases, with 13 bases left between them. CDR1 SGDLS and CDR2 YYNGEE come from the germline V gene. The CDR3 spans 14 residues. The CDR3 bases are TGTGCCAGCAGCGCTACCACGAGCGGCACTGAAGCTTTCTTT. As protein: CASSATTSGTEAFF.

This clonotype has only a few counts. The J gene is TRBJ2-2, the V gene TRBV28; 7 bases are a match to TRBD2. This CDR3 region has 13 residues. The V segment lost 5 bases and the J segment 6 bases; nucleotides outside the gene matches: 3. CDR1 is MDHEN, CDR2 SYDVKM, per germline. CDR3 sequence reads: CASSIRGAGELFF. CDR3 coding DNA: TGTGCCAGCAGTATCCGGGGGGCCGGGGAGCTGTTTTTT.

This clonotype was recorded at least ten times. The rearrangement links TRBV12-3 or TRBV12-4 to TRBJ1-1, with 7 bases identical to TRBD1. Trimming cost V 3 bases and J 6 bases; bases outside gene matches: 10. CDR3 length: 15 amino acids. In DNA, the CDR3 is TGTGCCAGCAGTTTCGGGCAGGGGGGAAGCGCTGAAGCTTTCTTT. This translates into CASSFGQGGSAEAFF.

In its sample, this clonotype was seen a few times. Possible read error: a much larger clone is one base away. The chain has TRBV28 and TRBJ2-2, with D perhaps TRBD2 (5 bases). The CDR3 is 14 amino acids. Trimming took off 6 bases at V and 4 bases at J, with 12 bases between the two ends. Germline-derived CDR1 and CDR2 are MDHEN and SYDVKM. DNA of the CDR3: TGTGCCAGCAGCAACCCTGGGAGCACCGGGGAGCTGTTTTTT. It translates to CASSNPGSTGELFF. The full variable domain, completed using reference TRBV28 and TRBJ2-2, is DVKVTQSSRYLVKRTGEKVFLECVQDMDHENMFWYRQDPGLGLRLIYFSYDVKMKEKGDIPEGYSVSREKKERFSLILESASTNQTSMYLCASSNPGSTGELFFGEGSRLTVL.

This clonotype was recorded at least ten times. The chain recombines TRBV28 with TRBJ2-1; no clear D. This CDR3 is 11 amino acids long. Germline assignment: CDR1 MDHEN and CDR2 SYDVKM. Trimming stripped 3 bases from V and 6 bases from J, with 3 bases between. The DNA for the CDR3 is TGTGCCAGCAGTTTTTCCAATGAGCAGTTCTTC. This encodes CASSFSNEQFF.

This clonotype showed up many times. The CDR3 DNA reads as TGTGCCATCAGTGAGTCGGAGGGGATCCAAGAGACCCAGTACTTC. Amino acids: CAISESEGIQETQYF. The chain recombines TRBV10-3 with TRBJ2-5; D possibly corresponds to TRBD2 (6 bases). The V and J ends lost 0 bases and 1 base respectively, with 9 bases between them. CDR1 and CDR2 from the germline V gene are ENHRY and SYGVKD. The length of the CDR3 is 15 residues.

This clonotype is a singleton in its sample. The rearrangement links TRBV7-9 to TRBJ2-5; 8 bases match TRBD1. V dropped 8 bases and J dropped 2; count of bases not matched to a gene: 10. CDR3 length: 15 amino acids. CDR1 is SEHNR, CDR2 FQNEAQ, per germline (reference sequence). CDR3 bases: TGTGCCAGCGGCTCCCTCGGGACAGGACAAGAGACCCAGTACTTC. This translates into CASGSLGTGQETQYF.

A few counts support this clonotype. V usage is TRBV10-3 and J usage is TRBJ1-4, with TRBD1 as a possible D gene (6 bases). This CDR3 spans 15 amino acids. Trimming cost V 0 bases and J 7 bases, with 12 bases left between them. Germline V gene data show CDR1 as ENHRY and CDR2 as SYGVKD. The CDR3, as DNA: TGTGCCATCAGTGAGTCAACAGGGCATGGTGAAAAACTGTTTTTT. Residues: CAISESTGHGEKLFF.

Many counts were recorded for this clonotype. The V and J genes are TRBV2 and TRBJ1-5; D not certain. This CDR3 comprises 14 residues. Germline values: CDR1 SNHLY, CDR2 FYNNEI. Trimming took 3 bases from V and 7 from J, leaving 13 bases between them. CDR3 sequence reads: CASSEVTQGQPQHF. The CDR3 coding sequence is TGTGCCAGCAGTGAGGTGACCCAAGGGCAGCCCCAGCATTTT.

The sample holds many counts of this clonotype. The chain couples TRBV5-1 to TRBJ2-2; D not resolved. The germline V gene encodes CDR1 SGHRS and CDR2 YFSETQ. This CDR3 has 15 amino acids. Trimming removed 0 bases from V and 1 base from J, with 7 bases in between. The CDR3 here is CASSLAVGNTGELFF. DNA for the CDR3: TGCGCCAGCAGCTTGGCCGTAGGGAACACCGGGGAGCTGTTTTTT.

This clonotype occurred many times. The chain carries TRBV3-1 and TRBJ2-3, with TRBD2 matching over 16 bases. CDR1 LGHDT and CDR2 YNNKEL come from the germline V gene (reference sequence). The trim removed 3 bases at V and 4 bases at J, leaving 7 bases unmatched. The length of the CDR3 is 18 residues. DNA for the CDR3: TGTGCCAGCAGCCACCGGGGACTAGCGGGGGGGTTAGCAGATACGCAGTATTTT. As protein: CASSHRGLAGGLADTQYF.